The 21 T cell receptor beta chains below were found in one sample sequenced in a study of T cells in Graves' hyperthyroidism and ophthalmopathy. TCR beta CDR3 sequences were amplified from RNA transcripts. The HTBI primer set was used in a first-round RT-PCR of the TCR CDR3. MiXCR, run by TCRdb on the multiplex PCR reads, gives a single entry per CDR3 protein. The table records more than 300,000 distinct CDR3 sequences, under 15% of them present only once. The material sequenced was blood. The receptors shown here come from a woman younger than 30 with Graves' hyperthyroidism.

This clonotype was recorded at least ten times. The J gene is TRBJ2-5, the V gene TRBV2; D unresolved. V shed 6 bases and J shed 5 bases, with 10 bases lying between them. The CDR3 consists of 12 residues. Germline assignment: CDR1 SNHLY and CDR2 FYNNEI. The CDR3 nucleotides are TGTGCCAGCAGGAGACGTCGGGAGACCCAGTACTTC. Translating gives CASRRRRETQYF.

This clonotype was seen many times. The rearrangement links TRBV7-9 to TRBJ2-1, with D maybe TRBD1 (5 bases). Trimming pared 1 base from V and 0 bases from J, leaving 16 bases between. CDR1 and CDR2 from the germline V gene are SEHNR and FQNEAQ (reference sequence). The CDR3 is 18 residues long. The DNA for the CDR3 is TGTGCCAGCAGCTTAGGTGTGTGGGGCGTACGCTCCTACAATGAGCAGTTCTTC. Translation: CASSLGVWGVRSYNEQFF.

This clonotype appeared many times. This CDR3 reads CASSSQGTGTGELFF. CDR3 nucleotide sequence: TGTGCCAGCAGCTCACAAGGGACTGGCACCGGGGAGCTGTTTTTT. The rearrangement joins TRBV7-3 to TRBJ2-2; tentatively, D is TRBD2 (6 bases). The CDR3 extends over 15 amino acids. From germline, CDR1 is SGHTA and CDR2 FQGTGA. V was trimmed by 4 bases and J by 4 bases, leaving 13 bases between them.

The chain links TRBV24-1 to TRBJ2-2; 8 bases match TRBD1. Unmatched junction bases numbered 12, after V lost 9 bases and J lost 4 bases. Germline assignment: CDR1 KGHDR and CDR2 SFDVKD. This CDR3 has 16 residues. CDR3 nucleotides: TGTGCCACCTATTTCCCTGACAGGGGATCCACCGGGGAGCTGTTTTTT. It encodes CATYFPDRGSTGELFF.

The table lists this clonotype with many counts. The chain employs TRBV6-2 or TRBV6-3 and TRBJ1-2; D unclear. The germline V gene encodes CDR1 MNHEY and CDR2 SVGEGT. The V gene lost 3 bases and the J gene lost 5 bases, with 7 bases spanning the gap. This CDR3 has 12 residues. The CDR3 spells CASSYGDYGYTF. The CDR3 bases are TGTGCCAGCAGTTATGGCGATTATGGCTACACCTTC.

At least ten counts were recorded for this clonotype. The chain joins TRBV3-1 to TRBJ1-5; a weak D match, TRBD1 (5 bases). V lost 0 bases and J 4 bases, leaving 10 bases between the germline ends. Per the germline V gene, CDR1 is LGHDT and CDR2 is YNNKEL (reference sequence). The CDR3 consists of 15 residues. CDR3 in amino acids: CASSQDWAGNQPQHF. CDR3 DNA: TGTGCCAGCAGCCAAGATTGGGCAGGGAATCAGCCCCAGCATTTT.

This sequence joins TRBV7-9 and TRBJ2-1, with TRBD1 as a possible D gene (7 bases). CDR1 and CDR2 from the germline V gene are SEHNR and FQNEAQ (reference sequence). The CDR3 is made up of 15 amino acids. The V end lost 5 bases, the J end lost 5 bases, and 16 bases lay between the germline ends. CDR3 loop: CASSTAGQSDNEQFF. CDR3 sequence (DNA): TGTGCCAGCAGCACCGCGGGACAGTCAGACAATGAGCAGTTCTTC.

This clonotype appeared many times. This sequence joins TRBV12-3 or TRBV12-4 and TRBJ2-1; D is perhaps TRBD2 (7 bases). V lost 5 bases, J lost 11 bases, and 10 bases lay in between. The CDR3 has 11 amino acids. CDR3 DNA: TGTGCCAGCAGTCTCGGGGGGCAGCAGTTCTTC. Residues: CASSLGGQQFF.

This clonotype was found many times. The chain uses TRBV6-1 and TRBJ2-6; D unresolved. This CDR3 is built from 15 residues. Germline V gene sequence: CDR1 MNHNS, CDR2 SASEGT. V dropped 8 bases and J dropped 0 bases, with 11 bases sitting between them. The DNA of the CDR3 is TGTGCCAGCCGGGCCACAACCTCTGGGGCCAACGTCCTGACTTTC. This encodes CASRATTSGANVLTF.

This clonotype was recorded many times. This chain links TRBV20-1 with TRBJ1-5, with a tentative D call TRBD1 (6 bases). The CDR3 spans 14 residues. Trimming stripped 6 bases from V and 0 bases from J, with 12 bases between. Looked up from germline, CDR1 is DFQATT and CDR2 is SNEGSKA (reference sequence). In nucleotides, the CDR3 is TGCAGTGCCGACGACAGGTATAGCAATCAGCCCCAGCATTTT. Protein product: CSADDRYSNQPQHF.

Many counts were recorded for this clonotype. The chain combines TRBV18 with TRBJ1-2, with no clear D. Looked up from germline, CDR1 is KGHSH and CDR2 is LQKENI. The CDR3 sequence is 16 residues long. Trimming took off 3 bases at V and 0 bases at J, with 14 bases between the two ends. The CDR3 region is CASSPTTVGSNYGYTF. The CDR3 coding sequence is TGTGCCAGCTCACCTACGACCGTAGGCTCTAACTATGGCTACACCTTC.

The chain couples TRBV25-1 to TRBJ2-1; unclear D gene. The V end was cut by 7 bases, the J end by 4 bases, with 8 bases between. The CDR3 is 12 residues long. Germline assignment: CDR1 MGHDK and CDR2 SYGVNS. CDR3 nucleotides: TGTGCCAGCACGTTCACTTACAATGAGCAGTTCTTC. This sequence encodes CASTFTYNEQFF.

This clonotype was detected many times. CDR3 in DNA: TGTGCCAGCAGCGTACGGACAGCCACTGAAGCTTTCTTT. Amino acids: CASSVRTATEAFF. The chain joins TRBV9 to TRBJ1-1, with a possible D match to TRBD1 (6 bases). CDR1 SGDLS and CDR2 YYNGEE come from the germline V gene. Trimming shortened V by 1 base and J by 4 bases, and 8 bases separated the two germline ends. The CDR3 totals 13 residues.

The CDR3 nucleotides are TGCGCCAGCAGCCAAGAGCCGGCAGATACGCAGTATTTT. It specifies CASSQEPADTQYF. This chain joins TRBV4-1 and TRBJ2-3, with D hard to call. CDR1 and CDR2 (germline): MGHRA, YSYEKL. Trimming shortened V by 0 bases and J by 4 bases, and 5 bases separated the two germline ends. This CDR3 has 13 amino acids.

Ten or more counts support this clonotype. This rearrangement joins TRBV5-4 to TRBJ2-1, with TRBD2 matching over 8 bases. Germline V gives CDR1 SGHNT, CDR2 YYREEE (reference sequence). The V and J ends lost 1 base and 7 bases, in that order; junction bases with no gene match: 7. CDR3 length: 15 residues. Written as DNA, the CDR3 is TGTGCCAGCAGCTTGACGGGAGGGATAGGAAATGAGCAGTTCTTC. Translation: CASSLTGGIGNEQFF.

The chain uses TRBV7-6 and TRBJ2-2, with D perhaps matching TRBD2 (6 bases). Trimming pared 11 bases from V and 4 bases from J, leaving 14 bases between. This CDR3 is built from 13 residues. CDR1 is SGHVS and CDR2 is FNYEAQ in the germline V gene. The CDR3 nucleotides are TGTGCCTCGGGGGAACGAGGCACCGGGGAGCTGTTTTTT. Translating it yields CASGERGTGELFF.

This clonotype was seen at least ten times. The chain employs TRBV12-3 or TRBV12-4 and TRBJ2-3, with D uncertain. The CDR3 has 14 amino acids. The V end lost 2 bases, the J end lost 2 bases, and 8 bases lay between the germline ends. CDR3 in amino acids: CASSLWVVTDTQYF. The DNA of the CDR3 is TGTGCCAGCAGTTTATGGGTTGTCACAGATACGCAGTATTTT.

The chain couples TRBV4-1 to TRBJ1-4, with a weak D call TRBD1 (5 bases). The CDR3 has 13 amino acids. V dropped 4 bases and J dropped 8 bases, with 11 bases sitting between them. CDR1 and CDR2 (germline): MGHRA, YSYEKL. CDR3 coding DNA: TGCGCCAGCAGCCTCTCCGGGGGAGAAAAACTGTTTTTT. Translated: CASSLSGGEKLFF.

The sample holds one count of this clonotype. This sequence joins TRBV30 and TRBJ2-1; no firm D call. Trimming stripped 0 bases from V and 5 bases from J, with 8 bases between. The germline CDR1 and CDR2 sequences are GTSNPN and SVGIG (reference sequence). CDR3 size: 13 residues. The CDR3, as DNA: TGTGCCTGGAGTGTTGTGACAAACAATGAGCAGTTCTTC. It encodes CAWSVVTNNEQFF. The entire variable domain, with the rest obtained from reference TRBV30 and TRBJ2-1, is as follows: SQTIHQWPATLVQPVGSPLSLECTVEGTSNPNLYWYRQAAGRGLQLLFYSVGIGQISSEVPQNLSASRPQDRQFILSSKKLLLSDSGFYLCAWSVVTNNEQFFGPGTRLTVL.

J is TRBJ1-5 and V is TRBV15; 9 bases are shared with TRBD1. The CDR3 is 17 amino acids. Losses at the gene ends were 0 bases for V and 6 bases for J; bases not matched to a gene: 9. Germline loops: CDR1 LNHNV, CDR2 YYDKDF (reference sequence). CDR3 region: CATSRDPLGQGFQPQHF. For the CDR3, the DNA is TGTGCCACCAGCAGAGATCCCCTCGGACAGGGGTTTCAGCCCCAGCATTTT.

This clonotype was counted ten times or more. The chain's CDR3 is CASSPGAGEYEQYF. The CDR3 bases are TGTGCCAGCAGCCCGGGGGCGGGAGAATACGAGCAGTACTTC. The V gene is TRBV27, the J gene TRBJ2-7; possibly TRBD2 for D (7 bases). Trimming stripped 6 bases from V and 4 bases from J, with 16 bases between. There are 14 residues in the CDR3. Germline lookup yields CDR1 MNHEY and CDR2 SMNVEV (reference sequence).